The 26 T cell receptor beta chains listed next were all sequenced from one sample in a study of blood T cell repertoires in COVID-19. The method was immunoSEQ multiplex PCR; TCRdb's version includes in-frame clones alone and lacks a portion of them. This repertoire shows 180,000 or so clones, 85% to 90% found once; its top ten account for roughly 0.6%. Sequencing was done on a sample of peripheral blood. The source of these receptors is a man in his forties or fifties with acute or convalescent COVID-19.

A note on this clone: The junction and the germline gene differ at one end; a read error may be behind it. The chain uses TRBV11-2 and TRBJ2-1; D is unclear. CDR3 length: 12 amino acids. CDR1 SGHAT and CDR2 FQNNGV come from the germline V gene. DNA for the CDR3: TGTGCCAGCAGCTATAGTGGTGGGCAGCAATTCTTC. It specifies CASSYSGGQQFF.

V is TRBV18 and J is TRBJ1-5; 8 bases fit TRBD1. CDR3 length: 15 amino acids. V was pared by 2 bases and J by 5 bases, with 5 bases of the junction left unmatched. From germline, CDR1 is KGHSH and CDR2 LQKENI. The chain's CDR3 is CASSPGQGLDQPQHF. The CDR3, as DNA: TGTGCCAGCTCACCAGGACAGGGCTTGGATCAGCCCCAGCATTTT.

This clone came up a few times. DNA for the CDR3: TGTGCCAGCAGTTTCCGACTAGGGAGCTCCTACGAGCAGTACGTC. As protein: CASSFRLGSSYEQYV. The chain has TRBV27 and TRBJ2-7; a weak D match, TRBD2 (6 bases). The CDR3 runs 15 residues. V lost 3 bases and J 0 bases, leaving 12 bases between the germline ends. Germline CDR1 MNHEY, CDR2 SMNVEV (reference sequence).

This chain links TRBV4-2 with TRBJ1-4; 7 bases align to TRBD1. The CDR3 contains 15 residues. V lost 3 bases to trimming and J lost 7 bases; unmatched junction nucleotides: 8. Per the germline V gene, CDR1 is LGHNA and CDR2 is YNFKEQ. The CDR3 DNA reads as TGTGCCAGCAGCCAGCGACAGGGAGACCTTGAAAAACTGTTTTTT. Amino acids: CASSQRQGDLEKLFF.

The genes are TRBV7-8 and TRBJ2-5, with 8 bases that match TRBD2. V lost 7 bases, J lost 3 bases, and 7 bases stayed unmatched. Germline V lookup: CDR1 SGHVS, CDR2 FQNEAQ. The CDR3 spans 14 residues. DNA of the CDR3: TGTGCCAGCACCCGGGGGGGGGCCGAAGAGACCCAGTACTTC. It yields the protein CASTRGGAEETQYF.

The J gene is TRBJ1-5, the V gene TRBV19; no clear D. Per the germline V gene, CDR1 is LNHDA and CDR2 is SQIVND (reference sequence). This CDR3 spans 12 amino acids. Trimming removed 3 bases at V and 8 bases at J, with 8 bases between. The CDR3 protein is CASSIDLKPQHF. CDR3 bases: TGTGCCAGTAGTATTGACTTGAAGCCCCAGCATTTT.

The chain carries TRBV30 and TRBJ1-5, with 8 bases that match TRBD1. J gave up 6 bases and V 2 bases, and 3 bases lay outside the gene matches. This CDR3 spans 13 amino acids. CDR1 is GTSNPN and CDR2 is SVGIG in the germline V gene (reference sequence). This chain's CDR3 is CAWSSDRGQPQHF. As DNA, the CDR3 is TGTGCCTGGAGTTCAGACAGGGGTCAGCCCCAGCATTTT.

The sample holds one count of this clone. The chain is built from TRBV20-1 and TRBJ2-3, with D possibly TRBD1 on 6 matching bases. V was pared by 3 bases and J by 0 bases, with 13 bases between. The CDR3 has 15 amino acids. The germline V gene encodes CDR1 DFQATT and CDR2 SNEGSKA (reference sequence). The CDR3 nucleotides are TGCAGTGCTAGTGGGGCAGGGACAAGCACAGATACGCAGTATTTT. This sequence encodes CSASGAGTSTDTQYF.

The rearrangement links TRBV3-1 (or the pseudogene TRBV3-2) to TRBJ1-2; 9 bases map to TRBD1. V trimming: 4 bases; J trimming: 4 bases; junction bases outside the gene matches: 4. In germline, CDR1 is LGHDT, CDR2 YNNKEL (reference sequence). There are 14 residues in the CDR3. For the CDR3, the DNA is TGTGCCAGCAGCCTGGGGACAGGGATCTATGGCTACACCTTC. It encodes CASSLGTGIYGYTF.

This clone has only one observation. CDR3 protein: CASSDMTGGPYGYTF. The CDR3 region has the DNA TGTGCCAGCAGCGATATGACAGGGGGACCCTATGGCTACACCTTC. V is TRBV9 and J is TRBJ1-2, with 9 bases fitting TRBD1. V lost 3 bases and J lost 4; bases outside the gene matches: 7. The CDR3 extends over 15 amino acids. Germline V lookup: CDR1 SGDLS, CDR2 YYNGEE.

Notes on this clone: One end of the junction is discordant with germline, which a read error may explain. The DNA of the CDR3 is TGTGCCAGTAGCATAGCGGGGGGCACAGATACGCAGTATTTT. Its protein is CASSIAGGTDTQYF. This chain uses TRBV19 with TRBJ2-3, with TRBD2 identical over 9 bases. This CDR3 is built from 14 residues. Germline loops: CDR1 LNHDA, CDR2 SQIVND (reference sequence). The complete variable domain, with remaining parts taken from reference TRBV19 and TRBJ2-3, reads DGGITQSPKYLFRKEGQNVTLSCEQNLNHDAMYWYRQDPGQGLRLIYYSQIVNDFQKGDIAEGYSVSREKKESFPLTVTSAQKNPTAFYLCASSIAGGTDTQYFGPGTRLTVL.

The gene calls are TRBV4-3 and TRBJ1-3; D gene ambiguous. Germline V gene sequence: CDR1 LGHNA, CDR2 YSLEER. Trimming pared 0 bases from V and 4 bases from J, leaving 16 bases between. The CDR3 contains 17 residues. The CDR3 spells CASSQDSSVLLGNTIYF. CDR3 in DNA: TGCGCCAGCAGCCAAGATAGCTCAGTCCTCCTGGGAAACACCATATATTTT.

This clone has a handful of counts. J is TRBJ2-5 and V is TRBV7-9; TRBD1 matches 7 bases. Germline V gene data show CDR1 as SEHNR and CDR2 as FQNEAQ (reference sequence). The ends lost 5 bases at V and 5 bases at J; junction bases unmatched: 11. The length of the CDR3 is 15 residues. The CDR3 spells CASSPGQSMGETQYF. For the CDR3, the DNA is TGTGCCAGCAGCCCGGGACAGTCAATGGGGGAGACCCAGTACTTC.

This chain connects TRBV18 to TRBJ1-6; D is perhaps TRBD1 (6 bases). Trimming pared 4 bases from V and 7 bases from J, leaving 14 bases between. This CDR3 has 15 residues. Germline assignment: CDR1 KGHSH and CDR2 LQKENI. The CDR3 reads CASSQAGTQNSPLHF. The CDR3 DNA reads TGTGCCAGCTCACAAGCCGGGACACAGAATTCACCCCTCCACTTT.

The chain couples TRBV27 to TRBJ2-1, with 8 bases identical to TRBD2. Looked up from germline, CDR1 is MNHEY and CDR2 is SMNVEV (reference sequence). CDR3 size: 15 residues. J was trimmed by 5 bases and V by 5 bases; bases with no gene match: 8. The CDR3 nucleotides are TGTGCCAGCAGTGGCCAGCGGGGGCCAAACAATGAGCAGTTCTTC. Amino acid sequence: CASSGQRGPNNEQFF.

This chain uses TRBV27 with TRBJ2-5; a possible D gene is TRBD2 (6 bases). The germline gives CDR1 MNHEY, CDR2 SMNVEV (reference sequence). V was trimmed by 7 bases and J by 5 bases, leaving 14 bases between them. The CDR3 totals 13 residues. Here the CDR3 reads CASKLAGSETQYF. The CDR3 DNA reads TGTGCCAGCAAACTGGCGGGATCGGAGACCCAGTACTTC.

This clone was recorded a few times. The chain joins TRBV27 to TRBJ2-7; 9 nucleotides match TRBD1. The CDR3 spans 17 residues. CDR1 is MNHEY and CDR2 is SMNVEV in the germline V gene (reference sequence). V lost 6 bases to trimming and J lost 1 base; unmatched junction nucleotides: 13. Here the CDR3 reads CASSPGKAGQGSYEQYV. The CDR3 DNA reads as TGTGCCAGCAGCCCCGGGAAAGCGGGACAGGGTTCCTACGAGCAGTACGTC.

This chain connects TRBV19 to TRBJ1-1; D ambiguous. The CDR3 totals 14 residues. Germline lookup yields CDR1 LNHDA and CDR2 SQIVND (reference sequence). Trimming cost V 8 bases and J 11 bases, with 24 bases left between them. CDR3 region: CASAKSGGLARAFF. The CDR3 nucleotides are TGTGCCAGTGCAAAGTCAGGAGGGCTCGCCAGGGCTTTCTTT.

Comments on this clone: One end of the junction fails to match germline, which may point to a read error. The chain recombines TRBV28 with TRBJ1-5; 7 nucleotides align to TRBD1. This CDR3 region has 15 residues. Looked up from germline, CDR1 is MDHEN and CDR2 is SYDVKM. The CDR3 reads CASGLPTGNNQPQHF. The CDR3 region has the DNA TGTGCCAGCGGTTTACCGACAGGGAACAATCAGCCCCAGCATTTT.

The chain joins TRBV5-5 to TRBJ2-7; TRBD2 agrees at 9 bases. V dropped 0 bases and J dropped 3; count of bases not matched to a gene: 7. Germline V lookup: CDR1 SGHKS, CDR2 YYEKEE (reference sequence). The CDR3 sequence is 16 residues long. CDR3 sequence: CASSLAVAGDLYEQYF. The CDR3 DNA is TGTGCCAGCAGCTTGGCCGTAGCGGGAGACCTCTACGAGCAGTACTTC.

The V gene is TRBV6-2 or TRBV6-3, the J gene TRBJ2-7; TRBD2 is a possible D gene (6 bases). Looked up from germline, CDR1 is MNHEY and CDR2 is SVGEGT. Trimming removed 1 base from V and 6 bases from J, with 7 bases in between. This CDR3 is built from 12 residues. DNA for the CDR3: TGTGCCAGCAGTTACTTGGGGGGCGAGCAGTACGTC. It codes for CASSYLGGEQYV.

The chain uses TRBV7-9 and TRBJ2-2, with D uncertain. The CDR3 sequence is 13 residues long. V was cut by 5 bases and J by 6 bases, with 10 bases left in between. Germline V gene sequence: CDR1 SEHNR, CDR2 FQNEAQ (reference sequence). In DNA form, the CDR3 reads TGTGCCAGCAGCCTAAACAGTCCCGGGGAGCTGTTTTTT. Its translation: CASSLNSPGELFF.

The chain recombines TRBV28 with TRBJ2-1, with D possibly matching TRBD2 (6 bases). In germline, CDR1 is MDHEN, CDR2 SYDVKM. The V and J ends lost 6 bases and 0 bases respectively, with 12 bases between them. The CDR3 extends over 15 amino acids. CDR3 sequence (DNA): TGTGCCAGCAGCCCCCCTAGCGTCTCCTACAATGAGCAGTTCTTC. Translated, it gives CASSPPSVSYNEQFF.

This clone was counted between two and nine times. This CDR3 is also generated by other DNA sequences in the sample. V gene TRBV5-1 combines with J gene TRBJ2-7, with 8 bases that match TRBD2. Unmatched junction bases numbered 3, after V lost 2 bases and J lost 2 bases. The CDR3 runs to 14 residues. Germline assignment: CDR1 SGHRS and CDR2 YFSETQ. The CDR3 DNA follows: TGCGCCAGCAGCTTTACTAGCGGTACCTACGAGCAGTACTTC. Translation gives CASSFTSGTYEQYF.

The V call is TRBV28, the J call TRBJ1-2, with 7 bases fitting TRBD1. After removal of 6 bases from V and 4 bases from J, the junction contained 14 bases not matched to a gene. The CDR3 is 16 amino acids. Germline CDR1 reads MDHEN; CDR2 reads SYDVKM. The CDR3 DNA is TGTGCCAGCAGCGAATTCGGGACAGTGGGCCGCTATGGCTACACCTTC. Residues: CASSEFGTVGRYGYTF.

The gene calls are TRBV4-1 and TRBJ2-2; tentatively, D is TRBD2 (7 bases). Germline V gives CDR1 MGHRA, CDR2 YSYEKL. The CDR3 spans 17 residues. V lost 0 bases, J lost 5 bases, and 16 bases lay in between. This CDR3 is CASSQDLQGTITGELFF. The CDR3 DNA reads as TGCGCCAGCAGCCAAGATTTGCAGGGGACTATTACCGGGGAGCTGTTTTTT.